The 10 T cell receptor beta chains below were found in one sample sequenced in a study of shared clonotypes between healthy human individuals. Profiled with immunoSEQ multiplex PCR; TCRdb holds only in-frame clones, not every one. The sample lists 1,400,000 or so clones, approximately 98.5% occurring once. The sequenced sample was naive CD4+ T cells sorted from blood. Subset in this sample: CD45RA+ positively selected. The origin of the receptors is a man younger than 40 in good health.

About this clone itself: Other DNA sequences in this specimen translate into the identical CDR3. The V and J genes are TRBV18 and TRBJ2-7; D is undetermined. The V and J ends lost 0 bases and 2 bases respectively, with 8 bases between them. The CDR3 consists of 14 residues. Per the germline V gene, CDR1 is KGHSH and CDR2 is LQKENI. The CDR3 reads CASSPPGLPYEQYF. CDR3 bases: TGTGCCAGCTCACCACCAGGGTTGCCCTACGAGCAGTACTTC.

The rearrangement joins TRBV19 to TRBJ2-7; no firm D call. Looked up from germline, CDR1 is LNHDA and CDR2 is SQIVND (reference sequence). Deletions cut 2 bases from V and 4 bases from J, with 6 bases between. This CDR3 contains 12 residues. The CDR3 sequence is CASSISRYEQYF. The CDR3 region has the DNA TGTGCCAGTAGTATATCAAGATACGAGCAGTACTTC.

The chain couples TRBV7-3 to TRBJ2-3; tentatively, D is TRBD2 (6 bases). This CDR3 region has 12 residues. Germline values: CDR1 SGHTA, CDR2 FQGTGA. V lost 6 bases, J lost 10 bases, and 14 bases lay in between. The CDR3, as DNA: TGTGCCAGCAGTGCCGCTAGCGTTCCGCAGTATTTT. Translated: CASSAASVPQYF.

V is TRBV19 and J is TRBJ1-2; D is ambiguous. This CDR3 has 13 residues. CDR1 and CDR2 (germline): LNHDA, SQIVND (reference sequence). V lost 7 bases and J lost 4, with 13 bases in between. DNA of the CDR3: TGTGCCAGTACCCCCGGTGTGATCTATGGCTACACCTTC. Translating it yields CASTPGVIYGYTF.

The chain is built from TRBV28 and TRBJ2-3, with TRBD2 matching 9 bases. The CDR3 has 14 residues. In germline, CDR1 is MDHEN, CDR2 SYDVKM. With 3 bases clipped from V and 5 bases from J, the junction kept 3 bases outside the gene matches. The DNA for the CDR3 is TGTGCCAGCAGTTTTGCGGGAGGGGGAGATACGCAGTATTTT. Its translation: CASSFAGGGDTQYF.

This rearrangement joins TRBV7-2 to TRBJ2-5; unclear D gene. Looked up from germline, CDR1 is SGHTA and CDR2 is FQGNSA. The CDR3 loop spans 14 amino acids. Trimming left V 6 bases short and J 4 bases short, with 15 bases between. The CDR3 spells CASSRNGLVETQYF. The CDR3, as DNA: TGTGCCAGCAGTCGAAATGGGCTCGTAGAGACCCAGTACTTC.

The chain uses TRBV7-8 and TRBJ2-7; possibly TRBD2 for D (5 bases). CDR3 size: 14 residues. Germline-derived CDR1 and CDR2 are SGHVS and FQNEAQ. Trimming pared 5 bases from V and 2 bases from J, leaving 13 bases between. The CDR3 DNA reads as TGTGCCAGCAGCCGGACCGACGGGGCCTACGAGCAGTACTTC. Encoded protein: CASSRTDGAYEQYF.

The rearrangement uses TRBV5-8 and TRBJ2-3; no reliable D call. Deletions cut 2 bases from V and 0 bases from J, with 10 bases between. Germline V gene data show CDR1 as SGHTS and CDR2 as YDEGEE. The CDR3 runs to 15 residues. The CDR3 loop is CASSFRAQSTDTQYF. The CDR3 DNA is TGTGCCAGCAGCTTCAGAGCGCAAAGCACAGATACGCAGTATTTT.

CDR3 in amino acids: CASSVAGGGTSGTYNEQFF. In DNA form, the CDR3 reads TGTGCCAGCAGCGTAGCGGGCGGGGGGACTAGCGGGACCTACAATGAGCAGTTCTTC. The V and J genes are TRBV9 and TRBJ2-1; 13 nucleotides agree with TRBD2. The trim removed 0 bases at V and 2 bases at J, leaving 8 bases unmatched. Per the germline V gene, CDR1 is SGDLS and CDR2 is YYNGEE. CDR3 length equals 19 residues.

A word on this clone: The sample contains more than one DNA sequence encoding this CDR3. The chain joins TRBV19 to TRBJ2-7, with TRBD2 identical over 7 bases. The CDR3 is 13 residues long. Per germline, CDR1 LNHDA and CDR2 SQIVND (reference sequence). V was pared by 3 bases and J by 3 bases, with 2 bases of the junction left unmatched. DNA for the CDR3: TGTGCCAGTAGTATTGGCGGGAGCTACGAGCAGTACTTC. Translation: CASSIGGSYEQYF.